Presented here are 26 T cell receptor beta chains from one specimen sequenced in a study of vaccination and CD4 T cells after COVID-19. An Oncomine TCR Beta short-read assay was used to sequence the DNA from cultured CD4+ T cells. TCRdb fed the PCR reads into MiXCR, producing one record per CDR3 protein. The data show 9,500 to 15,000 distinct CDR3 sequences, around 20% seen once. Described treatment: approximately nine-day PBMC culture with coronavirus spike peptide pools or control peptides (ViraFEST assay). Antigen specificity for these receptors is unknown. This sample comprised CD4+ T cells from blood, cultured in vitro, obtained before SARS-CoV-2 vaccination. These receptor sequences come from a human donor who received a COVID-19 vaccine.

This clonotype was picked up a small number of times. The chain recombines TRBV10-1 with TRBJ2-7, with 7 bases aligning to TRBD1. After removal of 9 bases from V and 0 bases from J, the junction contained 8 bases not matched to a gene. The CDR3 loop spans 14 amino acids. CDR1 is WNHNN and CDR2 is SYGVQD in the germline V gene (reference sequence). The CDR3 loop is CARDTGVSSYEQYF. For the CDR3, the DNA is TGCGCCAGGGATACAGGGGTCAGCTCCTACGAGCAGTACTTC.

J is TRBJ2-3 and V is TRBV5-1, with a possible D match to TRBD2 (6 bases). The CDR3 is 14 residues long. The germline gives CDR1 SGHRS, CDR2 YFSETQ. The V end lost 3 bases, the J end lost 0 bases, and 8 bases lay between the germline ends. CDR3 protein: CASSSRGSTDTQYF. CDR3 in DNA: TGCGCCAGCAGCTCCCGGGGGAGCACAGATACGCAGTATTTT. Drawing the rest from reference TRBV5-1 and TRBJ2-3, the complete variable domain is KAGVTQTPRYLIKTRGQQVTLSCSPISGHRSVSWYQQTPGQGLQFLFEYFSETQRNKGNFPGRFSGRQFSNSRSEMNVSTLELGDSALYLCASSSRGSTDTQYFGPGTRLTVL.

The chain links TRBV14 to TRBJ2-7; 8 bases map to TRBD1. Germline V gene data show CDR1 as SGHDN and CDR2 as FVKESK. The CDR3 extends over 18 amino acids. V was pared by 1 base and J by 6 bases, with 17 bases of the junction left unmatched. CDR3 sequence (DNA): TGTGCCAGCAGCCAAGTCTCCCCCTTGTTTTCAGGGGGCTCCGAGCAGTACTTC. It codes for CASSQVSPLFSGGSEQYF.

Only a few counts were recorded for this clonotype. The chain recombines TRBV2 with TRBJ2-3; TRBD2 matches 16 bases. The CDR3 is 18 residues long. The germline V gene encodes CDR1 SNHLY and CDR2 FYNNEI. Trimming took 5 bases from V and 3 from J; bases not matched to a gene: 8. The CDR3 DNA reads TGTGCCAGCAGTCCGGGACTAGCGGGGGGGCAGAAGACAGATACGCAGTATTTT. Its protein product is CASSPGLAGGQKTDTQYF. Together with reference TRBV2 and TRBJ2-3, the CDR3 gives the full variable domain: EPEVTQTPSHQVTQMGQEVILRCVPISNHLYFYWYRQILGQKVEFLVSFYNNEISEKSEIFDDQFSVERPDGSNFTLKIRSTKLEDSAMYFCASSPGLAGGQKTDTQYFGPGTRLTVL.

The chain recombines TRBV7-9 with TRBJ1-4; D perhaps matches TRBD1 (6 bases). Germline V gene lookup returns CDR1 SEHNR and CDR2 FQNEAQ (reference sequence). Trimming took off 3 bases at V and 11 bases at J, with 13 bases between the two ends. This CDR3 has 13 amino acids. The CDR3 coding sequence is TGTGCCAGCAGCTTTGAAACAGGGAGGAAACTGTTTTTT. This codes for CASSFETGRKLFF.

This clonotype was picked up one time. The rearrangement links TRBV5-5 to TRBJ2-7, with D possibly TRBD2 on 5 matching bases. Trimming removed 3 bases at V and 4 bases at J, with 20 bases between. Per the germline V gene, CDR1 is SGHKS and CDR2 is YYEKEE (reference sequence). This CDR3 comprises 16 residues. CDR3 in DNA: TGTGCCAGCAGCTCTTCTTGGACCCGGGGTGGATACGAGCAGTACTTC. Protein product: CASSSSWTRGGYEQYF.

The V and J genes are TRBV30 and TRBJ1-2; 7 bases line up with TRBD1. CDR1 and CDR2 from the germline V gene are GTSNPN and SVGIG (reference sequence). J lost 8 bases, V lost 3 bases, and 9 bases had no gene match. The CDR3 is made up of 13 amino acids. The DNA of the CDR3 is TGTGCCTGGAGAGTAGGGAGGGGGCTAGGCTACACCTTC. Translation gives CAWRVGRGLGYTF.

This clonotype has a handful of counts. CDR3 region: CSVGSGLNQPQHF. CDR3 bases: TGCAGCGTTGGTTCAGGCCTCAATCAGCCCCAGCATTTT. The chain joins TRBV29-1 to TRBJ1-5, with unresolved D. This CDR3 spans 13 amino acids. With 4 bases removed from V and 3 bases from J, the gap between germline ends came to 10 bases. Looked up from germline, CDR1 is SQVTM and CDR2 is ANQGSEA.

The chain uses TRBV18 and TRBJ2-5; D could derive from TRBD1 or TRBD2 (5 bases each). CDR1 and CDR2 from the germline V gene are KGHSH and LQKENI. Trimming took off 3 bases at V and 2 bases at J, with 10 bases between the two ends. This CDR3 contains 14 residues. The CDR3 region is CASSPRDPQETQYF. The CDR3, as DNA: TGTGCCAGCTCACCCCGGGACCCTCAAGAGACCCAGTACTTC.

Only one count was recorded for this clonotype. The chain joins TRBV5-5 to TRBJ1-2; perhaps TRBD1 as D (5 bases). Germline V lookup: CDR1 SGHKS, CDR2 YYEKEE (reference sequence). The CDR3 is made up of 14 amino acids. Deletions cut 2 bases from V and 0 bases from J, with 8 bases between. As DNA, the CDR3 is TGTGCCAGCAGCTTCGACAGAACTAACTATGGCTACACCTTC. This sequence encodes CASSFDRTNYGYTF.

The V gene is TRBV12-3 or TRBV12-4, the J gene TRBJ2-5, with a tentative D call TRBD1 (5 bases). V gave up 1 base and J gave up 7 bases, with 13 bases separating them. This CDR3 has 14 amino acids. The chain's CDR3 is CASSLGGIQGTQYF. The CDR3 DNA reads TGTGCCAGCAGTTTAGGGGGAATTCAGGGGACCCAGTACTTC.

This clonotype was detected a few times. The chain links TRBV18 to TRBJ2-3, with 10 bases fitting TRBD2. The CDR3 is made up of 16 amino acids. Trimming cost V 6 bases and J 2 bases; bases outside gene matches: 8. CDR1 and CDR2 from the germline V gene are KGHSH and LQKENI. Here the CDR3 DNA reads TGTGCCAGCTCCCCCCCCCTAGCGGGGGCCACAGATACGCAGTATTTT. Amino acids: CASSPPLAGATDTQYF.

This clonotype was recorded a few times. This sequence joins TRBV6-5 and TRBJ2-1; D is unclear. V was trimmed by 3 bases and J by 6 bases, leaving 12 bases between them. Germline CDR1 is MNHEY and CDR2 is SVGAGI. The CDR3 covers 14 residues. Here the CDR3 reads CASSYNPAFNEQFF. CDR3 sequence (DNA): TGTGCCAGCAGTTATAACCCCGCGTTCAATGAGCAGTTCTTC.

The chain combines TRBV27 with TRBJ2-5, with a weak D call TRBD2 (6 bases). Germline-derived CDR1 and CDR2 are MNHEY and SMNVEV (reference sequence). The CDR3 runs 14 residues. Trimming removed 3 bases from V and 5 bases from J, with 13 bases in between. The CDR3 nucleotides read TGTGCCAGCAGTTTCGGGGGACGATCTGAGACCCAGTACTTC. Its protein product is CASSFGGRSETQYF.

This clonotype is medium-sized. The chain carries TRBV20-1 and TRBJ1-5; a possible D gene is TRBD1 (5 bases). V lost 4 bases, J lost 5 bases, and 12 bases lay in between. This CDR3 is 13 amino acids long. Germline V gene sequence: CDR1 DFQATT, CDR2 SNEGSKA (reference sequence). The CDR3 is CSATTSTDQPQHF. CDR3 nucleotide sequence: TGCAGTGCTACAACATCGACAGATCAGCCCCAGCATTTT.

The CDR3 DNA reads TGTGCCAGCAGTTTAATCGGGACAGCTAACACTGAAGCTTTCTTT. Protein: CASSLIGTANTEAFF. The gene calls are TRBV27 and TRBJ1-1; 7 positions match TRBD1. The CDR3 totals 15 residues. Germline trimming cut 2 bases from V and 2 bases from J; bases unmatched to any gene: 5. Germline loops: CDR1 MNHEY, CDR2 SMNVEV (reference sequence).

J is TRBJ1-4 and V is TRBV30; 8 bases agree with TRBD1. V dropped 8 bases and J dropped 8; count of bases not matched to a gene: 13. The germline CDR1 and CDR2 sequences are GTSNPN and SVGIG (reference sequence). The CDR3 sequence is 14 residues long. The CDR3 sequence is CASEPGQVTEKLFF. CDR3 nucleotide sequence: TGTGCCAGCGAACCGGGACAGGTGACAGAAAAACTGTTTTTT.

In its sample, this clonotype was seen a few times. The chain recombines TRBV19 with TRBJ2-5; 11 positions agree with TRBD2. Unmatched junction bases numbered 6, after V lost 5 bases and J lost 1 base. The CDR3 is 16 residues long. The germline gives CDR1 LNHDA, CDR2 SQIVND (reference sequence). The CDR3 spells CASSFGLAGGQETQYF. The CDR3 coding sequence is TGTGCCAGTAGTTTCGGCCTAGCGGGGGGCCAAGAGACCCAGTACTTC.

The chain employs TRBV18 and TRBJ1-3; D perhaps matches TRBD1 (5 bases). CDR1 is KGHSH and CDR2 is LQKENI in the germline V gene. The germline V and J ends were trimmed by 2 bases and 0 bases, with 8 bases remaining between them. This CDR3 is built from 15 residues. CDR3 residues: CASSPGGTSGNTIYF. The CDR3 bases are TGTGCCAGCTCACCAGGGGGGACCTCTGGAAACACCATATATTTT. Together with reference TRBV18 and TRBJ1-3, the CDR3 gives the full variable domain: NAGVMQNPRHLVRRRGQEARLRCSPMKGHSHVYWYRQLPEEGLKFMVYLQKENIIDESGMPKERFSAEFPKEGPSILRIQQVVRGDSAAYFCASSPGGTSGNTIYFGEGSWLTVV.

This clonotype was observed a few times. This rearrangement joins TRBV2 to TRBJ2-7; no reliable D call. With 5 bases removed from V and 10 bases from J, the gap between germline ends came to 15 bases. The CDR3 covers 12 residues. Germline lookup yields CDR1 SNHLY and CDR2 FYNNEI. The CDR3 DNA sequence: TGTGCCAGCAGTCCACAGATTCAGCATCAGTACTTC. Translated: CASSPQIQHQYF.

This clonotype was counted a few times. This chain links TRBV19 with TRBJ2-1, with 9 bases lining up with TRBD2. With 4 bases clipped from V and 0 bases from J, the junction kept 1 base outside the gene matches. CDR1 and CDR2 from the germline V gene are LNHDA and SQIVND (reference sequence). The CDR3 covers 15 residues. CDR3 nucleotide sequence: TGTGCCAGTAGTAAGCGGGGGGACTCCTACAATGAGCAGTTCTTC. The encoded protein is CASSKRGDSYNEQFF.

There are a few counts of this clonotype. CDR3 in DNA: TGTGCCAGTAGTAGGCTAGCGGGGGGTGGGGATACGCAGTATTTT. This codes for CASSRLAGGGDTQYF. The chain employs TRBV19 and TRBJ2-3; 11 nucleotides align to TRBD2. CDR1 LNHDA and CDR2 SQIVND come from the germline V gene (reference sequence). Germline trimming cut 4 bases from V and 6 bases from J; bases unmatched to any gene: 6. CDR3 length equals 15 residues.

This chain uses TRBV5-4 with TRBJ1-6, with a weak D call TRBD1 (5 bases). Trimming pared 4 bases from V and 8 bases from J, leaving 16 bases between. The germline CDR1 and CDR2 sequences are SGHNT and YYREEE (reference sequence). The CDR3 loop spans 15 amino acids. This CDR3 reads CASSARAPQDSPLHF. The CDR3 bases are TGTGCCAGCAGCGCCCGGGCTCCACAGGATTCACCCCTCCACTTT.

This clonotype was detected a few times. The V and J genes are TRBV7-2 and TRBJ2-1; 9 nucleotides align to TRBD2. The J call could be wrong; TRBJ2-7 is a better fit for the DNA end. CDR1 is SGHTA and CDR2 is FQGNSA in the germline V gene. The CDR3 contains 14 residues. CDR3 DNA: TGTGCCAGCAGCTTAATGCGGGGGGGCAACGAGCAGTACTTC. The encoded protein is CASSLMRGGNEQYF.

This clonotype was seen more than once but under ten times. The chain has TRBV10-3 and TRBJ2-1; D not certain. The CDR3 is 15 amino acids. V was shortened by 2 bases and J by 2 bases, with 10 bases between the two germline ends. Germline V gene data show CDR1 as ENHRY and CDR2 as SYGVKD. The CDR3 here is CAISEPGPTYNEQFF. Written as DNA, the CDR3 is TGTGCCATCAGTGAGCCGGGTCCGACCTACAATGAGCAGTTCTTC.

The CDR3 coding sequence is TGTGCCAGCTCACGCGAGGGCGTGGGCAATCAGCCCCAGCATTTT. This translates into CASSREGVGNQPQHF. The chain couples TRBV18 to TRBJ1-5; D unresolved. CDR3 length: 15 amino acids. Germline V gene sequence: CDR1 KGHSH, CDR2 LQKENI. Trimming left V 4 bases short and J 2 bases short, with 12 bases between.